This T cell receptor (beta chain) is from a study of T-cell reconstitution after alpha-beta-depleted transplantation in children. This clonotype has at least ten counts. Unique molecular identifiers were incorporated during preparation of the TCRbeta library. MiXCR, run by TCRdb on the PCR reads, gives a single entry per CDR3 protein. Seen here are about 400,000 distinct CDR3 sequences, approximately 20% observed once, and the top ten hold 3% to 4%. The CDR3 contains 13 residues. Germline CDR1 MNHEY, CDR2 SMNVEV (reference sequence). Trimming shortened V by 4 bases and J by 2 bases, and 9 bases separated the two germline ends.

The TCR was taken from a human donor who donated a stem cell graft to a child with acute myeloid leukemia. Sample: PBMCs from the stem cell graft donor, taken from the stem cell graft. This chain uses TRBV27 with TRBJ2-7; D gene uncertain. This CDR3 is CASSSGRTYEQYF. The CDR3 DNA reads TGTGCCAGCAGTTCGGGCAGAACCTACGAGCAGTACTTC.